Detailed here is one T cell receptor (beta chain). This specimen comes from a study of cytomegalovirus exposure and HLA in healthy donors. The PCR contained 60 Vbeta and 13 Jbeta primers. Libraries were prepared by immunoSEQ multiplex PCR; TCRdb keeps only in-frame clonotypes and omits some of them. Here the sample spans over 100,000 clones, approximately 81% being singletons. The CDR3 has 13 amino acids. Germline CDR1 SGHAT, CDR2 FQNNGV. V was pared by 5 bases and J by 5 bases, with 12 bases between. The chain links TRBV11-2 to TRBJ1-2; the D gene is possibly TRBD1 (5 bases). This receptor was obtained from a male donor in good health and CMV-seronegative. Sequenced: PBMCs. In DNA form, the CDR3 reads TGTGCCAGCAGCCCCGGGCGGGGGTATGGCTACACCTTC. Protein sequence: CASSPGRGYGYTF. Supplemented by reference TRBV11-2 and TRBJ1-2, the full variable domain reads EAGVAQSPRYKIIEKRQSVAFWCNPISGHATLYWYQQILGQGPKLLIQFQNNGVVDDSQLPKDRFSAERLKGVDSTLKIQPAKLEDSAVYLCASSPGRGYGYTFGSGTRLTVV.